A selection of T cell receptor beta chains follows, all from one sample in a study of T cells in Graves' hyperthyroidism and ophthalmopathy. TCRdb processed the multiplex PCR reads anew with MiXCR; each CDR3 protein has one entry. The sample shows about 610,000 distinct CDR3 sequences, approximately 15% of them seen only once. Sequenced sample: blood. All receptors come from a woman aged 40 to 50 with Graves' ophthalmopathy. The CDR3 runs from the conserved cysteine through the conserved F or W. D genes are given only for firm matches. Expanded clones are given a class, and other clones once, few, many or no size at all.

clone_size d_call j_call v_call cdr3_nt cdr3_aa
many - TRBJ2-7 TRBV5-1 TGTGCCAGCAGCTTAAGGACCGACTCCTACGAGCAGTACTTC CASSLRTDSYEQYF
- - TRBJ1-2 TRBV9 TGTGCCAGCAGCGTAGAAGCCGGTTATGGCTACACCTTC CASSVEAGYGYTF
- TRBD1 TRBJ1-5 TRBV6-2/TRBV6-3 TGTGCCAGCCGACAGGGGGCTATCAATCAGCCCCAGCATTTT CASRQGAINQPQHF
- TRBD1 TRBJ1-1 TRBV6-1 TGTGCCAGCAAAATACCGGGGACAGGGGTGACTGAAGCTTTCTTT CASKIPGTGVTEAFF
many - TRBJ1-2 TRBV2 TGTGCCAGCAGTGAAACCCTACTCGGACAGAGATATGGCTACACCTTC CASSETLLGQRYGYTF
- - TRBJ2-7 TRBV12-3/TRBV12-4 TGTGCCAGCAGTCACCCGGGGAGGTACGAGCAGTACTTC CASSHPGRYEQYF
many - TRBJ1-2 TRBV12-3/TRBV12-4 TGTGCCAGCAGTTTAGGTACCCGGGGTGGCTACACCTTC CASSLGTRGGYTF
many - TRBJ2-5 TRBV7-2 TGTGCCAGCAGCTTAGAGGCGGTTGTAGAAGAGACCCAGTACTTC CASSLEAVVEETQYF
many - TRBJ2-7 TRBV7-2 TGTGCCAGCAGTCTCCCGGGGGCCGAGCAGTACTTC CASSLPGAEQYF
- - TRBJ2-2 TRBV11-2 TGTGCCAGCAGCTTTGGGAGGCGACCGGACAGGAACACCGGGGAGCTGTTTTTT CASSFGRRPDRNTGELFF
- - TRBJ1-1 TRBV12-3/TRBV12-4 TGTGCCAGCACTTCCTCGGGGAGATCTTTCTACACTGAAGCTTTCTTT CASTSSGRSFYTEAFF
many TRBD2 TRBJ2-2 TRBV19 TGTGCCAGTAGCGGGACTAGCGACACCGGGGAGCTGTTTTTT CASSGTSDTGELFF
few - TRBJ2-7 TRBV7-8 TGTGCCAGCAGCTTGAGGACTTTTTCCTACGAGCAGTACTTC CASSLRTFSYEQYF
many - TRBJ2-7 TRBV9 TGTGCCAGCAGCGTAGAAAGGGACACGTCCTACGAGCAGTACTTC CASSVERDTSYEQYF
few TRBD2 TRBJ2-7 TRBV6-2/TRBV6-3 TGTGCCTTGTCTAGCGGGAGCTCGCCCTACGAGCAGTACTTC CALSSGSSPYEQYF
- - TRBJ1-2 TRBV12-3/TRBV12-4 TGTGCCAGCAGTTTCGCTGTAAACTATGGCTACACCTTC CASSFAVNYGYTF
once TRBD1 TRBJ2-2 TRBV6-2/TRBV6-3 TGTGCCAGCAGTTACTCGTCCACTTCGACAGGGATCACCGGGGAGCTGTTTTTT CASSYSSTSTGITGELFF
many - TRBJ1-1 TRBV6-4 TGTGCCAGCACCCAGGGTGTTGGGGGGCTAGGGATCACTGAAGCTTTCTTT CASTQGVGGLGITEAFF
few - TRBJ2-5 TRBV5-1 TGCGCCAGCAGCCCACTAGAGCGGGTGGAGACCCAGTACTTC CASSPLERVETQYF
- TRBD1 TRBJ2-5 TRBV27 TGTGCCAGCAGTGAGACAGGGGAGCAAGAGACCCAGTACTTC CASSETGEQETQYF
many TRBD1 TRBJ2-7 TRBV30 TGTGCCTGGAGTGGTGACAGGGGAAGCGAGCAGTACTTC CAWSGDRGSEQYF
- - TRBJ2-7 TRBV11-3 TGTGCCAGCAGCTCGGACGGGGTATCCTACGAGCAGTACTTC CASSSDGVSYEQYF
few - TRBJ1-5 TRBV19 TGTGCCAGTACTCCGACAGTTAGCAATCAGCCCCAGCATTTT CASTPTVSNQPQHF
many TRBD1 TRBJ1-2 TRBV12-3/TRBV12-4 TGTGCCAGCAGAGTTACAGGGGTAAGAGGCTACACCTTC CASRVTGVRGYTF
many TRBD1 TRBJ1-5 TRBV29-1 TGCAGCGTTGAGACAGGGGATCAGCCCCAGCATTTT CSVETGDQPQHF
many - TRBJ2-2 TRBV6-1 TGTGCCAGCAGTCCCTACGGGAGCGGGGAGCTGTTTTTT CASSPYGSGELFF
few TRBD2 TRBJ2-2 TRBV30 TGTGCCTGGAGTGAGGGAGCGGGAGTAATCGGGGAGCTGTTTTTT CAWSEGAGVIGELFF
many - TRBJ1-2 TRBV7-2 TGTGCCAGCAGCTTAGAGGTCGGACCCTATGGCTACACCTTC CASSLEVGPYGYTF
- - TRBJ2-5 TRBV5-1 TGCGCCAGCAGCGAGCTCGGTAACATTGGGGAGACCCAGTACTTC CASSELGNIGETQYF
many - TRBJ2-7 TRBV28 TGTGCCAGCACCGCCTTGGGCGGCTCCTACGAGCAGTACTTC CASTALGGSYEQYF
many TRBD1 TRBJ2-7 TRBV11-2 TGTGCCAGCAGCTCCCTCGGACGACAGGGGTTTTTCGAGCAGTACTTC CASSSLGRQGFFEQYF
many - TRBJ2-2 TRBV12-3/TRBV12-4 TGTGCCAGCAGTTTAGCGATGGGTGGTGGGGAGCTGTTTTTT CASSLAMGGGELFF
many - TRBJ1-1 TRBV14 TGTGCCAGCAGGGGAGGCGGTGGAGCTTTCTTT CASRGGGGAFF
many TRBD1 TRBJ2-7 TRBV5-6 TGTGCCAGCAGCCTAGGACAGGGGGCGCGGGAGCAGTACTTC CASSLGQGAREQYF
few - TRBJ2-7 TRBV11-2 TGTGCCAGCAGCCCTTATTTGGGACGGCACTCCTACGAGCAGTACTTC CASSPYLGRHSYEQYF
many TRBD1 TRBJ1-5 TRBV2 TGTGCCAGCGGACAGGGAATTAATCAGCCCCAGCATTTT CASGQGINQPQHF